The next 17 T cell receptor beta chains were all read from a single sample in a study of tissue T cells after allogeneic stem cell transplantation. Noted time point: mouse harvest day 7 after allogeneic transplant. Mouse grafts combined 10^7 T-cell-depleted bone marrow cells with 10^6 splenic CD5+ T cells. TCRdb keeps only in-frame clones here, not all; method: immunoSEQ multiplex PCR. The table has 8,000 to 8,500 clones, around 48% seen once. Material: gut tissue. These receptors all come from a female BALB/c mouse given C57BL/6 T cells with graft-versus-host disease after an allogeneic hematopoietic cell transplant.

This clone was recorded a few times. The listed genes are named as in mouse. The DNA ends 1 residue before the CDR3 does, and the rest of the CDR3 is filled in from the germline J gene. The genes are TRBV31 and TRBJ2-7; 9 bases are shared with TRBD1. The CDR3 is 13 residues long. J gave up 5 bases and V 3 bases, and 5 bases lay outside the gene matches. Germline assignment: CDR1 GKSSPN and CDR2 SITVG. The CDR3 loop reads CAWRGTGWDEQYF. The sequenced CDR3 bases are TGTGCCTGGAGGGGGACAGGGTGGGATGAACAGTAC.

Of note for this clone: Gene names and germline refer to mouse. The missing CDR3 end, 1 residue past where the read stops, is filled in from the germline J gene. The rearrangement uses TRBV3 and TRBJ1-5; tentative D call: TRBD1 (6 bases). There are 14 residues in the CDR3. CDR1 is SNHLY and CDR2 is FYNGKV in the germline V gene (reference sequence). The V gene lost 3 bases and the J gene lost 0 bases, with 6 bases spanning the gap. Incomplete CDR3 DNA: TGTGCCAGCAGCTTGGACAGTAACAACCAGGCTCCGCTT. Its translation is CASSLDSNNQAPL. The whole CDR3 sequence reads CASSLDSNNQAPLF.

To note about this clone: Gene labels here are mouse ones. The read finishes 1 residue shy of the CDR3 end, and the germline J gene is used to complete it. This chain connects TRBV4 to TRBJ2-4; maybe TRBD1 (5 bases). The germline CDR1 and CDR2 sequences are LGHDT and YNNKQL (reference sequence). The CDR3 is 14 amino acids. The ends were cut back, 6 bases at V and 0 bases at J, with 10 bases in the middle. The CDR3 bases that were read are TGTGCCAGCAGTTGGACAACTAGTCAAAACACCTTGTAC. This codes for CASSWTTSQNTLY. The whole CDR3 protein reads CASSWTTSQNTLYF.

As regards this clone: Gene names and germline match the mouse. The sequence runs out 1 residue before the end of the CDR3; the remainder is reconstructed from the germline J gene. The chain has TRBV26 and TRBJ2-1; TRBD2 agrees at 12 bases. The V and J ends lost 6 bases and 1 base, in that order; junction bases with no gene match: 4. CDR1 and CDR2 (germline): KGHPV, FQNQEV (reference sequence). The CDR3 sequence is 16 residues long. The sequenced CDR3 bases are TGTGCCAGCAGGTCGGACTGGGGGGGAAACTATGCTGAGCAGTTC. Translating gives CASRSDWGGNYAEQF. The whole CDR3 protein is CASRSDWGGNYAEQFF.

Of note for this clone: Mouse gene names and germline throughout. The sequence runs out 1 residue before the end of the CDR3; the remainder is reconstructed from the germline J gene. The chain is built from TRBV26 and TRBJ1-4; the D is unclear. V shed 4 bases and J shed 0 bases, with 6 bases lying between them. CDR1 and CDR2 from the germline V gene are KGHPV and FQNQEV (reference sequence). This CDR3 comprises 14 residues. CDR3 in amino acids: CASSPTFSNERLFF. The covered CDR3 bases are TGTGCCAGCAGTCCGACATTTTCCAACGAAAGATTATTT.

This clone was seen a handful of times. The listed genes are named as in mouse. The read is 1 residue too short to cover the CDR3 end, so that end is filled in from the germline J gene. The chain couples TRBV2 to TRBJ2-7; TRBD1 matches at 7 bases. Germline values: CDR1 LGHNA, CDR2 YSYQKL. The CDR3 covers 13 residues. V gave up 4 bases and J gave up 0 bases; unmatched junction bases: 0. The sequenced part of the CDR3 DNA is TGTGCCAGCAGCCGGGACAGCTCCTATGAACAGTAC. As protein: CASSRDSSYEQY. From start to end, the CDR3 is CASSRDSSYEQYF.

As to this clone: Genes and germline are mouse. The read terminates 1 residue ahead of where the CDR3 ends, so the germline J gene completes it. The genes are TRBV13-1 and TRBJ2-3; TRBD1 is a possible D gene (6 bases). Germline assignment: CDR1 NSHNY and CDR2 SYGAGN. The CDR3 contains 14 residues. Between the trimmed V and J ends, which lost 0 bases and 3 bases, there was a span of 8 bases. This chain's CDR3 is CASSDGGTAETLYF. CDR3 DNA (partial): TGTGCCAGCAGTGATGGGGGGACAGCAGAAACGCTGTAT.

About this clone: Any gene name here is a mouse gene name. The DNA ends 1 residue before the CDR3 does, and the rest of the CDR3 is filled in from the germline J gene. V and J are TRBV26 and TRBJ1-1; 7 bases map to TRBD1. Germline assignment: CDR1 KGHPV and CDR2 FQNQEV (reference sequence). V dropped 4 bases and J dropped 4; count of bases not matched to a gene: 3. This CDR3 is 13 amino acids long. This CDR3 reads CASSHRGVTEVFF. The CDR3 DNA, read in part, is TGTGCCAGCAGTCACAGGGGAGTCACAGAAGTCTTC.

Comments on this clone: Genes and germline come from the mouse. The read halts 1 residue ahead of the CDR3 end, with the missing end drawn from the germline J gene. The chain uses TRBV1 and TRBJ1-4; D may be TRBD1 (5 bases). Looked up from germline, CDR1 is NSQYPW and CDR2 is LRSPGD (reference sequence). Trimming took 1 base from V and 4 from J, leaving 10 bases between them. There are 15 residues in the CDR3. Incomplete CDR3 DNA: TGCACCTGCAGTGCAGGGACAAAACTCAACGAAAGATTATTT. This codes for CTCSAGTKLNERLF. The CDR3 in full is CTCSAGTKLNERLFF.

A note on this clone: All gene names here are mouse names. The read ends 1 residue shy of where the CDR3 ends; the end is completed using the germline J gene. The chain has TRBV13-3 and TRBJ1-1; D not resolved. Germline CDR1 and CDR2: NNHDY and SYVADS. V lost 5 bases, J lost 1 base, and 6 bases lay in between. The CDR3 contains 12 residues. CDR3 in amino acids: CASRHRNTEVFF. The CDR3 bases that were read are TGTGCCAGCAGGCACAGAAACACAGAAGTCTTC.

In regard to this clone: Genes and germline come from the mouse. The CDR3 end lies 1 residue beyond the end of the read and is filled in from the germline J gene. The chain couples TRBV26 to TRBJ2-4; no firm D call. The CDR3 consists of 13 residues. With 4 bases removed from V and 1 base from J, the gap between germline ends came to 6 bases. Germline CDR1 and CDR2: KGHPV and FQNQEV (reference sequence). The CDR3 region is CASSPRGQNTLYF. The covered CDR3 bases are TGTGCCAGCAGTCCCCGGGGTCAAAACACCTTGTAC.

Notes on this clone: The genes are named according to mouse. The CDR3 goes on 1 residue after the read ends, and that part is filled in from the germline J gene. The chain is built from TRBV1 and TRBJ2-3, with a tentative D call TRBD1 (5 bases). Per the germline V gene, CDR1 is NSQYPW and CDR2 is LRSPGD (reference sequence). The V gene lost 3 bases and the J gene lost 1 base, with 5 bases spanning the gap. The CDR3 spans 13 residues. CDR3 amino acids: CTCSARGAETLYF. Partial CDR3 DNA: TGCACCTGCAGTGCCAGGGGTGCAGAAACGCTGTAT.

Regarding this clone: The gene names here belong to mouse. The sequenced part of the CDR3 DNA is TGTGCAAGCAGCCCACAATCCAACGAAAGATTATTT. Translation: CASSPQSNERLF. From start to end, the CDR3 is CASSPQSNERLFF. The chain links TRBV16 to TRBJ1-4, with D uncertain. With the read ending 1 residue before the CDR3 end, the germline J gene is used to fill in that end. In germline, CDR1 is SGHSA, CDR2 FRNQAP. V was shortened by 5 bases and J by 2 bases, with 6 bases between the two germline ends. This CDR3 contains 13 residues.

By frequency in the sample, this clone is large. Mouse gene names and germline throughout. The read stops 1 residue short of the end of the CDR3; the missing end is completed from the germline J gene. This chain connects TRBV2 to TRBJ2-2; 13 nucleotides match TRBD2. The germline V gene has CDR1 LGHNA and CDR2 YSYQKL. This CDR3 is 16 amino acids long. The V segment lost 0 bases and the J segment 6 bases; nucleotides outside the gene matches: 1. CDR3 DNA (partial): TGTGCCAGCAGCCAAGAGGACTGGGGGGGCCCCGGGCAGCTCTAC. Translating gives CASSQEDWGGPGQLY. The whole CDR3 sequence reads CASSQEDWGGPGQLYF.

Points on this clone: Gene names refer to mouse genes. This CDR3 reads CASSQYTGQLYF. The CDR3 bases that were read are TGTGCCAGCAGCCAATACACCGGGCAGCTCTAC. This chain links TRBV2 with TRBJ2-2; D is unclear. The read halts 1 residue ahead of the CDR3 end, with the missing end drawn from the germline J gene. V lost 2 bases and J lost 3, with 1 base in between. Per the germline V gene, CDR1 is LGHNA and CDR2 is YSYQKL. The CDR3 has 12 amino acids.

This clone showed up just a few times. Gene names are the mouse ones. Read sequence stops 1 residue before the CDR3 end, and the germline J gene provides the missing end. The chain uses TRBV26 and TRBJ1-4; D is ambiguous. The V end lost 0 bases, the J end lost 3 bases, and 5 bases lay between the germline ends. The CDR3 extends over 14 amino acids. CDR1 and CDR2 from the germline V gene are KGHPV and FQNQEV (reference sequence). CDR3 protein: CASSLSPANERLFF. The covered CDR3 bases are TGTGCCAGCAGTCTGTCGCCAGCCAACGAAAGATTATTT.

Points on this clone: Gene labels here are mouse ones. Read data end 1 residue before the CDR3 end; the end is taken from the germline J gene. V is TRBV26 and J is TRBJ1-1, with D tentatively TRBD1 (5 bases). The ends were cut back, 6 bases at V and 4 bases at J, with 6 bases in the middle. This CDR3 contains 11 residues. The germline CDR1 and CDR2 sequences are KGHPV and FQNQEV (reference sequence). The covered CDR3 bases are TGTGCCAGCAGACAGGTCACAGAAGTCTTC. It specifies CASRQVTEVF. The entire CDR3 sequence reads CASRQVTEVFF.